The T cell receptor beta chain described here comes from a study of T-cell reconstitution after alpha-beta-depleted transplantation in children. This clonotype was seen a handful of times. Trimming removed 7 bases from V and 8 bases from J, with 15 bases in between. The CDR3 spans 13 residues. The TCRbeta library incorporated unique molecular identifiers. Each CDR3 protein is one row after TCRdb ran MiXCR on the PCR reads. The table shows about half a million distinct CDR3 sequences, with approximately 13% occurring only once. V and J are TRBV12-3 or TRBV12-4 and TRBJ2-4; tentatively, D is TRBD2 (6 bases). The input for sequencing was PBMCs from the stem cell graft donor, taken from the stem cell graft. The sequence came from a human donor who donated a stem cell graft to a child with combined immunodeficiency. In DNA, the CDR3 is TGTGCCAGCACAACCAATCTAGCGCACATTCAGTACTTC. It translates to CASTTNLAHIQYF.